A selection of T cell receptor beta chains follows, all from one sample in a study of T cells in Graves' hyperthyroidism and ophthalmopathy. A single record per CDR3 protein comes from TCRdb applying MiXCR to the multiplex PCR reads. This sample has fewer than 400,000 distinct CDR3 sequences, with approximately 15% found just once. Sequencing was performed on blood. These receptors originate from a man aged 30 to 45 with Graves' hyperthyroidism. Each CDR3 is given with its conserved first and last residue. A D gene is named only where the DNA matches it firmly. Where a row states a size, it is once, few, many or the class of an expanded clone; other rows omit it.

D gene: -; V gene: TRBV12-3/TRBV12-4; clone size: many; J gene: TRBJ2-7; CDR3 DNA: TGTGCCAGCAGCCGCTGGGGGAGCTCCTACGAGCAGTACTTC; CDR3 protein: CASSRWGSSYEQYF
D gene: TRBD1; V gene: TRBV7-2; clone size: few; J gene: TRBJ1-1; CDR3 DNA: TGTGCCAGCAGCTTCAGGGGGCGAGACACTGAAGCTTTCTTT; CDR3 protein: CASSFRGRDTEAFF
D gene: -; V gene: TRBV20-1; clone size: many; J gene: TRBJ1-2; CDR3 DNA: TGCAGTGCTTTGTATGGCTACACCTTC; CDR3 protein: CSALYGYTF
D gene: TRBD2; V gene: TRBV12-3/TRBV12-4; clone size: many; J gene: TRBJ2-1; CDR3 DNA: TGTGCCAGCAAACTATCGGGGGGTTGGGATGAGCAGTTCTTC; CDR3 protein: CASKLSGGWDEQFF
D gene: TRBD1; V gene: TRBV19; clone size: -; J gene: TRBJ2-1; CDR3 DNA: TGTGCCAGTAGTATCGAGAGGGGGCTCTACAATGAGCAGTTCTTC; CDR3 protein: CASSIERGLYNEQFF
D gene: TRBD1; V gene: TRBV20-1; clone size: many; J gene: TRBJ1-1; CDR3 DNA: TGCAGTGCTAAATTCCCTGGGACAGGGCTGAGAACTGAAGCTTTCTTT; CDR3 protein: CSAKFPGTGLRTEAFF
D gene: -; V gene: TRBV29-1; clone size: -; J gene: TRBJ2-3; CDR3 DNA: TGCAGCGTTGAATCGGGTGCGGGTGGAGATACGCAGTATTTT; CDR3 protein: CSVESGAGGDTQYF
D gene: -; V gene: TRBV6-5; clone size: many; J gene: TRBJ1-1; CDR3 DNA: TGTGCCAGCAGTTACTTCAGGGCGGTAGGTGAAGCTTTCTTT; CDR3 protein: CASSYFRAVGEAFF
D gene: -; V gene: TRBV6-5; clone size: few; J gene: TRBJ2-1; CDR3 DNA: TGTGCCAGCAGTTACTCGTCGCGCCCCGACAGACTCGATGAGCAGTTCTTC; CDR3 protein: CASSYSSRPDRLDEQFF
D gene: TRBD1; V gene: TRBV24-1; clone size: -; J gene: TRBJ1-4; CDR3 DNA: TGTGCCACCAGTGTAGGGGGCTCGGAAAAACTGTTTTTT; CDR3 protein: CATSVGGSEKLFF
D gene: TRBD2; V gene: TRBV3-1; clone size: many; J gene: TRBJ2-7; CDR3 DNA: TGTGCCAGCAGCCACTTTAGCGGGAGGTCCTCCTACGAGCAGTACTTC; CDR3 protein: CASSHFSGRSSYEQYF
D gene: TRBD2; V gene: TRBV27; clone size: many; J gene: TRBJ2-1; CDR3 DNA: TGTGCCAGCACCCCGCGGGGGAATAATGAGCAGTTCTTC; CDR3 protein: CASTPRGNNEQFF
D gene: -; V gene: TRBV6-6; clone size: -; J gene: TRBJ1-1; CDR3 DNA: TGTGCCAGCAGTTACTCAACTGGGGCGATCACTGAAGCTTTCTTT; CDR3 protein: CASSYSTGAITEAFF
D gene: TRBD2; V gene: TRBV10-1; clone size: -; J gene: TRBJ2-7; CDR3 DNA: TGCGCCAGCAGTGAGGGTGGGACTAGTCGTGGCGAGCAGTACTTC; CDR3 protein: CASSEGGTSRGEQYF
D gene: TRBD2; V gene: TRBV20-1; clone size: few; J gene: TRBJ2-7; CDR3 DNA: TGCAGTGCTAGGGTTTCTAGCGGGAGGGCGTACTCCTACGAGCAGTACTTC; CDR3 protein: CSARVSSGRAYSYEQYF
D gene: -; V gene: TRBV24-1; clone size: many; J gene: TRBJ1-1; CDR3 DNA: TGTGCCACCAGTGATCTGGAGGGGACTGAAGCTTTCTTT; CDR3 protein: CATSDLEGTEAFF
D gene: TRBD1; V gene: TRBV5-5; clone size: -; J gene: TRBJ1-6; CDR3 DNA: TGTGCCAGCAGCCCTTATGACAGGGGAGAGGACTCACCCCTCCACTTT; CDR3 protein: CASSPYDRGEDSPLHF
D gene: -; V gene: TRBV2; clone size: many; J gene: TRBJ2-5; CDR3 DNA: TGTGCCAGCAGTAAGGACGGTGAAGAGACCCAGTACTTC; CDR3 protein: CASSKDGEETQYF
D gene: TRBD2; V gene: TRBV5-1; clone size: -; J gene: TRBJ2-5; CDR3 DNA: TGCGCCAGCAGCATGACTAGCGGGAGGCGGGGAGAGACCCAGTACTTC; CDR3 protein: CASSMTSGRRGETQYF
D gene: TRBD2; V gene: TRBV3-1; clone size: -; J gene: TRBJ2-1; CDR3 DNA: TGTGCCAGCAGCCCCTCCGAGGTAGCGGGTCTCGAGCAGTTCTTC; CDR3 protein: CASSPSEVAGLEQFF
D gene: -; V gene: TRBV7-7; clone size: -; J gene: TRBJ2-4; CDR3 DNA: TGTGCTAGCAGCTATGCACACATTCAGTACTTC; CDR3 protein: CASSYAHIQYF
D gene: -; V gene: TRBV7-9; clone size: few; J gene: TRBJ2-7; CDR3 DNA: TGTGCCAGCAGCGGATCAACGGTTGCACAGCAGTACTTC; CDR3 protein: CASSGSTVAQQYF
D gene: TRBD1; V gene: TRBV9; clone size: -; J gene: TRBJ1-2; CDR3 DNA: TGTGCCAGCAGCGTAGAGGACAGGCCTAACTATGGCTACACCTTC; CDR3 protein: CASSVEDRPNYGYTF
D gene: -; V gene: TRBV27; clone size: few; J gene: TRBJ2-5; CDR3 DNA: TGTGCCAGCAGTTTATTCGGGGTACCGTACTTC; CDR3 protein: CASSLFGVPYF
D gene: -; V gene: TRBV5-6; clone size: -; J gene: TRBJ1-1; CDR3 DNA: TGTGCCAGCAGCTTGGGCAGGAGAGCGAACACTGAAGCTTTCTTT; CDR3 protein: CASSLGRRANTEAFF
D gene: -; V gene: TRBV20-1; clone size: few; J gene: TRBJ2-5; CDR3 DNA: TGCAGTGCTAGAGAGACAACCGGGACGGTGTTGTACTTC; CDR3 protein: CSARETTGTVLYF
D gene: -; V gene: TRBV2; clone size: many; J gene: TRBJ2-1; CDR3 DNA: TGTGCCAGCAGTGAAGCCCAGTCTAATGAGCAGTTCTTC; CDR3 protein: CASSEAQSNEQFF
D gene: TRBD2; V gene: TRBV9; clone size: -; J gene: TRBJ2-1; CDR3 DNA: TGTGCCAGCAGCCCCGGGACTAGCGGGACCCATGAGCAGTTCTTC; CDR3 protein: CASSPGTSGTHEQFF
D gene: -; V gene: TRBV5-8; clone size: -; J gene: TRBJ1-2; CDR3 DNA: TGTGCCAGCAGCTTGGCCAACAGACGAGCTAACTATGGCTACACCTTC; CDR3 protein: CASSLANRRANYGYTF
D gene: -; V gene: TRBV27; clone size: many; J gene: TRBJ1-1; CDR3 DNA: TGTGCCAGCAGTTTAGCCAGGGAATCCACTGAAGCTTTCTTT; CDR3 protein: CASSLARESTEAFF
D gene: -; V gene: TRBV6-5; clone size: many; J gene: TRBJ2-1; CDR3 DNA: TGTGCCAGCAGTTACTCGACGGGACCCTACAATGAGCAGTTCTTC; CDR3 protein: CASSYSTGPYNEQFF
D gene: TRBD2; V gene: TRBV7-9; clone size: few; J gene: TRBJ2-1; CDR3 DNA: TGTGCCAGCAGCTTAATAGCGGGAGCTAGGACTGAGCAGTTCTTC; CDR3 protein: CASSLIAGARTEQFF
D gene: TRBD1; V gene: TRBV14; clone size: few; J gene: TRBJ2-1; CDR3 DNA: TGTGCCAGCAGACTCGGGACAGGGGGCTACAATGAGCAGTTCTTC; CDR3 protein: CASRLGTGGYNEQFF
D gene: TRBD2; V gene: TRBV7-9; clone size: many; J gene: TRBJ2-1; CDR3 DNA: TGTGCCAGCAGCATAGCCCTCTGGTTAGCGGGTCTTTACAATGAGCAGTTCTTC; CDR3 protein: CASSIALWLAGLYNEQFF
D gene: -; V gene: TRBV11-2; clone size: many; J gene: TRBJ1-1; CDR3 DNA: TGTGCCAGCAGCCTCTTCTGGGGGACTGAAGCTTTCTTT; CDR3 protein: CASSLFWGTEAFF
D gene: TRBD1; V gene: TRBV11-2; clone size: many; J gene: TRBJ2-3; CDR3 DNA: TGTGCCAGCAGCTTGCTTCCGGGACAGGGCACAGATACGCAGTATTTT; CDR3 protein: CASSLLPGQGTDTQYF
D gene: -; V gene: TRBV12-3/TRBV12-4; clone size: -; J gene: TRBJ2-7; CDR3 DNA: TGTGCCAGCAGTTTGGGAAGCGTCGAGCAGTACTTC; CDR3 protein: CASSLGSVEQYF
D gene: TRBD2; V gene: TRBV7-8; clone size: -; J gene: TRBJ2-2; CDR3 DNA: TGTGCCAGCAGCCTCAGCGGGAGGGGGGACACCGGGGAGCTGTTTTTT; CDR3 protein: CASSLSGRGDTGELFF
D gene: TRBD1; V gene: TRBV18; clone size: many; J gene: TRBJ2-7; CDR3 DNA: TGTGCCAGCTCACCACCGGGACAGAGCTCCTACGAGCAGTACTTC; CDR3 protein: CASSPPGQSSYEQYF
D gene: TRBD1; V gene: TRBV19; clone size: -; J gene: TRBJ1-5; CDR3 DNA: TGTGCCAGTAGTGACGGGACAGTCCTCGGCAATCAGCCCCAGCATTTT; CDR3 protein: CASSDGTVLGNQPQHF
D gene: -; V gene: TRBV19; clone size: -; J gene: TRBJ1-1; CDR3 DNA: TGTGCCAGTAGCCCCGGCAGGGTGGTGGCTTTCTTT; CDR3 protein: CASSPGRVVAFF
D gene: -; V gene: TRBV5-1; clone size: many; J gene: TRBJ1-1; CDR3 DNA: TGCGCCAGCAGCTCCTCCTCTGAAGCTTTCTTT; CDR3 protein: CASSSSSEAFF
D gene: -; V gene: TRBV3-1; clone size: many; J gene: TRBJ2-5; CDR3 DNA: TGTGCCAGCAGCCAACAGCAAGAGACCCAGTACTTC; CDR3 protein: CASSQQQETQYF
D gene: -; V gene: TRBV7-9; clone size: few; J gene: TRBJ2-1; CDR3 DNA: TGTGCCAGCAGCTTACCGTTGCGGGAGCAGTTCTTC; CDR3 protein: CASSLPLREQFF
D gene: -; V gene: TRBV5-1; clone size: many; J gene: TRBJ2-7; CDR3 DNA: TGCGCCAGCAGCTTGGGACAGGAGTACGAGCAGTACTTC; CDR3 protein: CASSLGQEYEQYF
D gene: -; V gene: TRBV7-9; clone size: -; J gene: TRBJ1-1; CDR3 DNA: TGTGCCAGCAGCCCCATATGGGAGAACACTGAAGCTTTCTTT; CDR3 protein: CASSPIWENTEAFF
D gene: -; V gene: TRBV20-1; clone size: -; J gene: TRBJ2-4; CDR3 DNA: TGCAGTGCTAGCACACTACCGGCCCGGAGGGGGCCTCCTGCCAAAAACATTCAGTACTTC; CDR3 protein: CSASTLPARRGPPAKNIQYF
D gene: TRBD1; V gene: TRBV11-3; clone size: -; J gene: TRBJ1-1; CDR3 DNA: TGTGCCAGCAGCCTAACCGGCGGGACAGGGGCTAAAACTGAAGCTTTCTTT; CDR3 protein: CASSLTGGTGAKTEAFF
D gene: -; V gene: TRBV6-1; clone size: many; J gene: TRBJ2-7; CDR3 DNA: TGTGCCAGCTTGGGGACCGGGACACTGTACCCCTACGAGCAGTACTTC; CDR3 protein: CASLGTGTLYPYEQYF
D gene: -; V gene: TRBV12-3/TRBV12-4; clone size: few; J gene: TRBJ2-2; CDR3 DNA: TGTGCCAGCACGTGGGCGGGGCTGAACACCGGGGAGCTGTTTTTT; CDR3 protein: CASTWAGLNTGELFF
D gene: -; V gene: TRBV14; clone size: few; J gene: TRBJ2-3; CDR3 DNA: TGTGCCAGCAGCCAAGGGCCCGGACCAGATACGCAGTATTTT; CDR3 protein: CASSQGPGPDTQYF
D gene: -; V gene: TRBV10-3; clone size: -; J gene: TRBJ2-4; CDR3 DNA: TGTGCCATCAGTGGTCAGGGGACAAACATTCAGTACTTC; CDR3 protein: CAISGQGTNIQYF